These 15 T cell receptor beta chains share one sample of origin, sequenced in a study of blood T cell dynamics during melanoma immunotherapy. Sequenced by immunoSEQ multiplex PCR; TCRdb stores in-frame clones only, minus some. The profile shows almost 15,000 clones, approximately 90% of them singletons. Stated time point: week 3, after first cycle of checkpoint inhibitor. Source: blood, taken from a patient treated with checkpoint blockade. The receptor set was obtained from a human donor with melanoma.

The V and J genes are TRBV7-3 and TRBJ2-1; tentatively, D is TRBD1 or TRBD2 (6 bases each). The CDR3 totals 15 residues. The germline V gene encodes CDR1 SGHTA and CDR2 FQGTGA. V lost 1 base, J lost 4 bases, and 11 bases lay in between. This chain's CDR3 is CASSLKGGVYNEQFF. CDR3 DNA: TGTGCCAGCAGCTTAAAGGGGGGTGTTTACAATGAGCAGTTCTTC.

This clone occurred a few times. V gene TRBV2 combines with J gene TRBJ1-5, with D uncertain. Trimming stripped 3 bases from V and 7 bases from J, with 7 bases between. Germline assignment: CDR1 SNHLY and CDR2 FYNNEI. CDR3 length: 12 amino acids. CDR3 loop: CASSDSRQPQHF. As DNA, the CDR3 is TGTGCCAGCAGTGACAGTCGCCAGCCCCAGCATTTT. Variable domain in full (rest from reference TRBV2 and TRBJ1-5): EPEVTQTPSHQVTQMGQEVILRCVPISNHLYFYWYRQILGQKVEFLVSFYNNEISEKSEIFDDQFSVERPDGSNFTLKIRSTKLEDSAMYFCASSDSRQPQHFGDGTRLSIL.

The V and J genes are TRBV5-1 and TRBJ2-7, with D possibly TRBD2 on 5 matching bases. Trimming removed 4 bases from V and 2 bases from J, with 10 bases in between. The CDR3 consists of 13 residues. Germline V CDR1 and CDR2: SGHRS, YFSETQ. The CDR3 sequence is CASSPGGAYEQYF. The CDR3 DNA reads TGCGCCAGCAGCCCAGGAGGAGCCTACGAGCAGTACTTC.

J is TRBJ1-1 and V is TRBV7-3; D ambiguous. V was trimmed by 5 bases and J by 2 bases, leaving 12 bases between them. Germline loops: CDR1 SGHTA, CDR2 FQGTGA. The CDR3 runs 14 residues. CDR3 bases: TGTGCCAGCAGCCGAGGAGGGCGTAACACTGAAGCTTTCTTT. Translating gives CASSRGGRNTEAFF.

The gene calls are TRBV6-6 and TRBJ2-7; 7 bases match TRBD1. V lost 2 bases, J lost 2 bases, and 3 bases stayed unmatched. Germline V gene sequence: CDR1 MNHNY, CDR2 SVGAGI (reference sequence). The CDR3 is 14 residues long. CDR3 nucleotides: TGTGCCAGCAGTTACAGGGGGCCGACCTACGAGCAGTACTTC. Its translation: CASSYRGPTYEQYF.

The rearrangement uses TRBV4-2 and TRBJ2-7, with no clear D. V lost 0 bases and J lost 2, with 5 bases in between. CDR3 length equals 13 residues. Per the germline V gene, CDR1 is LGHNA and CDR2 is YNFKEQ. CDR3 in DNA: TGTGCCAGCAGCCAAGACTCGACCTACGAGCAGTACTTC. Protein product: CASSQDSTYEQYF.

This clone turned up a few times. The CDR3 DNA reads TGTGCCTGGGGGGAACAGGATGACGCTTTCTTT. This gives the protein CAWGEQDDAFF. V and J are TRBV30 and TRBJ1-1, with a possible D match to TRBD1 (5 bases). The V end was cut by 5 bases, the J end by 11 bases, with 15 bases between. CDR3 size: 11 residues. The germline V gene has CDR1 GTSNPN and CDR2 SVGIG (reference sequence).

This clone was observed once. This chain uses TRBV2 with TRBJ2-3, with TRBD1 matching 7 bases. Trimming cost V 7 bases and J 0 bases; bases outside gene matches: 4. CDR1 and CDR2 from the germline V gene are SNHLY and FYNNEI. This CDR3 spans 14 amino acids. The CDR3 region is CASMRDSSTDTQYF. In nucleotides, the CDR3 is TGTGCCAGCATGAGGGACAGTAGCACAGATACGCAGTATTTT.

V is TRBV6-5 and J is TRBJ1-2; the match to TRBD1 covers 12 bases. The CDR3 has 14 residues. The V and J ends lost 8 bases and 4 bases, in that order; junction bases with no gene match: 5. Germline V gives CDR1 MNHEY, CDR2 SVGAGI. The CDR3 sequence: CASGGQGASYGYTF. DNA for the CDR3: TGTGCCAGCGGGGGACAGGGGGCCTCCTATGGCTACACCTTC.

The chain is built from TRBV27 and TRBJ1-4, with D maybe TRBD1 (6 bases). The CDR3 length is 15 residues. V was shortened by 6 bases and J by 4 bases, with 15 bases between the two germline ends. Germline V gene data show CDR1 as MNHEY and CDR2 as SMNVEV (reference sequence). The CDR3 sequence: CASRGGQSNNEKLFF. The CDR3 DNA is TGTGCCAGCAGAGGAGGACAGAGCAATAATGAAAAACTGTTTTTT.

The chain recombines TRBV10-3 with TRBJ1-1; unclear D gene. This CDR3 is built from 15 residues. The germline CDR1 and CDR2 sequences are ENHRY and SYGVKD. V dropped 2 bases and J dropped 4 bases, with 14 bases sitting between them. CDR3 region: CAISEPNLASTEAFF. The DNA of the CDR3 is TGTGCCATCAGTGAGCCAAACCTGGCGAGCACTGAAGCTTTCTTT.

This chain uses TRBV19 with TRBJ1-5; 11 bases line up with TRBD1. This CDR3 comprises 15 residues. Germline lookup yields CDR1 LNHDA and CDR2 SQIVND (reference sequence). V lost 6 bases to trimming and J lost 4 bases; unmatched junction nucleotides: 5. The CDR3 region is CASRPRDRGNQPQHF. The CDR3 DNA sequence: TGTGCCAGTAGACCGAGGGACAGGGGGAATCAGCCCCAGCATTTT.

The genes are TRBV5-1 and TRBJ2-5; D may be TRBD1 (6 bases). The V and J ends lost 7 bases and 5 bases respectively, with 15 bases between them. This CDR3 contains 13 residues. In germline, CDR1 is SGHRS, CDR2 YFSETQ. This chain's CDR3 is CASAQGIRETQYF. The CDR3 nucleotides read TGCGCCAGCGCTCAGGGGATTAGGGAGACCCAGTACTTC. Looking up the rest from reference TRBV5-1 and TRBJ2-5 gives the full variable domain: KAGVTQTPRYLIKTRGQQVTLSCSPISGHRSVSWYQQTPGQGLQFLFEYFSETQRNKGNFPGRFSGRQFSNSRSEMNVSTLELGDSALYLCASAQGIRETQYFGPGTRLLVL.

V usage is TRBV7-2 and J usage is TRBJ1-1, with D hard to call. Per germline, CDR1 SGHTA and CDR2 FQGNSA. This CDR3 spans 14 amino acids. V shed 5 bases and J shed 4 bases, with 14 bases lying between them. The CDR3 here is CASSKYPGPTEAFF. The CDR3 DNA follows: TGTGCCAGCAGCAAATACCCTGGACCCACTGAAGCTTTCTTT.

The chain is built from TRBV13 and TRBJ2-1; tentative D call: TRBD2 (5 bases). V was trimmed by 3 bases and J by 5 bases, leaving 14 bases between them. Per the germline V gene, CDR1 is PRHDT and CDR2 is FYEKMQ (reference sequence). The CDR3 spans 15 residues. The DNA of the CDR3 is TGTGCCAGCAGCTTTTGGGCGGGCGAAGACAATGAGCAGTTCTTC. As protein: CASSFWAGEDNEQFF.